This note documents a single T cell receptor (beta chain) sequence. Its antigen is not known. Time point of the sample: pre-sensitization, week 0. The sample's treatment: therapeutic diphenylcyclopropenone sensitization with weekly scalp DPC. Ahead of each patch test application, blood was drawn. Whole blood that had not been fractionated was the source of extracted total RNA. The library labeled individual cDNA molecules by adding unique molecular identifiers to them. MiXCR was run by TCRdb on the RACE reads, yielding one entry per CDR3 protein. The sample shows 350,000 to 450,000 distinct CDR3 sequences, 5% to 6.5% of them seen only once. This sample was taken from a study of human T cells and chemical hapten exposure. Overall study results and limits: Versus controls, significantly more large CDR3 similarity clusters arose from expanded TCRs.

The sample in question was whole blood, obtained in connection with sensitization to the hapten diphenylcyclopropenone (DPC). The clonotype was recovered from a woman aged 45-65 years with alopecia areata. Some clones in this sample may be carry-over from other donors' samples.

CDR3 region: CASSARGRGSNQPQHF. CDR3 in DNA: TGTGCCAGCAGTGCTCGGGGCCGGGGCAGCAATCAGCCCCAGCATTTT. This rearrangement joins TRBV28 to TRBJ1-5, with a tentative D call TRBD1 (5 bases). Trimming left V 5 bases short and J 1 base short, with 15 bases between. This CDR3 is built from 16 residues. The germline V gene encodes CDR1 MDHEN and CDR2 SYDVKM.